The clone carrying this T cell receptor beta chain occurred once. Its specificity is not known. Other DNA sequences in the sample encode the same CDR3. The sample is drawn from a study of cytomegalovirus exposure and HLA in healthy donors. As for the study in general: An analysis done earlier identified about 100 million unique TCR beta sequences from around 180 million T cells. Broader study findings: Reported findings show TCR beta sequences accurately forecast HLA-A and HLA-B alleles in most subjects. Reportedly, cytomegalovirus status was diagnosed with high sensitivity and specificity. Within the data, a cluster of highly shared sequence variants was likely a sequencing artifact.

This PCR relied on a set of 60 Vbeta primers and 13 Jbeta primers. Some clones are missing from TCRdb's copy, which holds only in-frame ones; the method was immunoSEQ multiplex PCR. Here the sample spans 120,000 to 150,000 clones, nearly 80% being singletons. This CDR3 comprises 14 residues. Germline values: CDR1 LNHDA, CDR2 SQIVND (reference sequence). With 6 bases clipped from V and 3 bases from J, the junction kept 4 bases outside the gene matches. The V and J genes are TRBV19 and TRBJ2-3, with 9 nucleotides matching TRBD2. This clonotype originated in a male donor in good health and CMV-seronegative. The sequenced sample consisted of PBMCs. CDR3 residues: CASRLAGGTDTQYF. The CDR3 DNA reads TGTGCCAGTAGGCTGGCGGGGGGGACAGATACGCAGTATTTT. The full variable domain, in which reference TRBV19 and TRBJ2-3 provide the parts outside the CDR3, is DGGITQSPKYLFRKEGQNVTLSCEQNLNHDAMYWYRQDPGQGLRLIYYSQIVNDFQKGDIAEGYSVSREKKESFPLTVTSAQKNPTAFYLCASRLAGGTDTQYFGPGTRLTVL.